This TCR beta chain stems from a study of blood T cells in healthy people across ages. Study-wide background: Capture via template switching afforded approximately one barcoded beta molecule per two T cells. The study's findings and limits: Among long-lived donors, naive CD4+ cells were more numerous and diversity higher than in aged donors.

Primers used in a second PCR of roughly 6 to 11 cycles were a sample-barcoded 5' primer and a J-beta primer mix. TCRdb re-derived calls from the 5' RACE reads in MiXCR, one entry per CDR3 protein. The table lists 1,300,000 or so distinct CDR3 sequences, 59% of them singletons. This CDR3 contains 15 residues. CDR1 is DFQATT, CDR2 SNEGSKA, per germline (reference sequence). Points on this clonotype: The antigen remains undetermined. The junction differs from germline at one of its ends, possibly a read error.

The V and J genes are TRBV20-1 and TRBJ1-6; the D is unclear. Sequenced: blood. This TCR was recovered from a man younger than 35 in good health. The chain's CDR3 is CSARDTSSYNSPLNF. Here the CDR3 DNA reads TGCAGTGCCCGTGACACTTCCTCCTATAATTCACCCCTCAACTTT.